This T cell receptor beta chain originates from a study of cytomegalovirus exposure and HLA in healthy donors. TCRdb's table, derived via immunoSEQ multiplex PCR, lists solely in-frame clones and lacks some. The top ten clones hold 2.1% of a sample with around 130,000 clones, 70% to 90% of them seen once. The specimen sequenced was PBMCs. The receptor comes from a woman younger than 45 in good health and CMV-seronegative.

The CDR3 DNA is TGCGCCAGCAGCCAGGATCATCTACGGCGGGGGGGAGAGACCCAGTACTTC. Encoded protein: CASSQDHLRRGGETQYF. The chain has TRBV4-1 and TRBJ2-5; TRBD2 aligns across 9 bases. CDR1 and CDR2 from the germline V gene are MGHRA and YSYEKL. After removal of 3 bases from V and 4 bases from J, the junction contained 12 bases not matched to a gene. CDR3 length: 17 residues.